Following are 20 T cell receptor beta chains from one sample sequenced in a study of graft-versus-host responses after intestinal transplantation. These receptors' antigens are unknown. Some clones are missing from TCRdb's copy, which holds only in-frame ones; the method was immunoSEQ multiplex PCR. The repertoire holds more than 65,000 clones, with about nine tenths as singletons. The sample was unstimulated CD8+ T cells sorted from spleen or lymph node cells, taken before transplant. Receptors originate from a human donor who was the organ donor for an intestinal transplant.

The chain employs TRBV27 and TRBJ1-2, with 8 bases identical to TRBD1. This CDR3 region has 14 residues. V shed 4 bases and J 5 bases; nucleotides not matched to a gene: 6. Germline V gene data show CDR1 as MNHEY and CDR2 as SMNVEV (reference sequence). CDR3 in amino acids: CASSWTGIGYGYTF. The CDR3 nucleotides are TGTGCCAGCAGTTGGACAGGGATTGGGTATGGCTACACCTTC.

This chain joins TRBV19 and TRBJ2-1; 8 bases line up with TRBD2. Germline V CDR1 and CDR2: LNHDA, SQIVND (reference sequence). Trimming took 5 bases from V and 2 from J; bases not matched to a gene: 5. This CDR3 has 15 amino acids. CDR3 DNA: TGTGCCAGTAGTCAAGGACTAGCTCCCTACAATGAGCAGTTCTTC. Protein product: CASSQGLAPYNEQFF.

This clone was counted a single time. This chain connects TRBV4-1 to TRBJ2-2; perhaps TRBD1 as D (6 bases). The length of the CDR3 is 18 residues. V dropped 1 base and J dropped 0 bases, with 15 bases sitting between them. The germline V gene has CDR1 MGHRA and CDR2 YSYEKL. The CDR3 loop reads CASSQVGTYHTNTGELFF. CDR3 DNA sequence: TGCGCCAGCAGCCAAGTGGGGACATACCATACGAACACCGGGGAGCTGTTTTTT.

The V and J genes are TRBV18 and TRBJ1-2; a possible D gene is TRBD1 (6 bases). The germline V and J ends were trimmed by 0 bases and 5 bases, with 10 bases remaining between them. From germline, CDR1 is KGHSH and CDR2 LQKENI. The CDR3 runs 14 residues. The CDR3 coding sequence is TGTGCCAGCTCACCACCGTGGACAGTTTATGGCTACACCTTC. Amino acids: CASSPPWTVYGYTF.

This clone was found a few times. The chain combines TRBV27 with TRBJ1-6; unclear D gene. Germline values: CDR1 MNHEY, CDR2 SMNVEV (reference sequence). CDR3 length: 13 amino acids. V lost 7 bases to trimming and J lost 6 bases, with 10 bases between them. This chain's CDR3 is CASKLNLNSPLHF. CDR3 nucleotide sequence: TGTGCCAGCAAACTCAATCTTAATTCACCCCTCCACTTT.

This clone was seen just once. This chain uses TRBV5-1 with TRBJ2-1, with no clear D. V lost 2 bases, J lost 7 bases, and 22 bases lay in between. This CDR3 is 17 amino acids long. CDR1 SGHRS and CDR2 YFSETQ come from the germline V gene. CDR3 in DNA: TGCGCCAGCAGCTTTAGTTACTTTTCCAAACCCCCGAATGAGCAGTTCTTC. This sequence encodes CASSFSYFSKPPNEQFF.

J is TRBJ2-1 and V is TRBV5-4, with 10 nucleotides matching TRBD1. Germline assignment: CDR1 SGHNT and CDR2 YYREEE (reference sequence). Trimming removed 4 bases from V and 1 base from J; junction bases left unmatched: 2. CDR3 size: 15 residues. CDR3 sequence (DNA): TGTGCCAGCAGCCCGGGACAGGGGTCCTACAATGAGCAGTTCTTC. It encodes CASSPGQGSYNEQFF.

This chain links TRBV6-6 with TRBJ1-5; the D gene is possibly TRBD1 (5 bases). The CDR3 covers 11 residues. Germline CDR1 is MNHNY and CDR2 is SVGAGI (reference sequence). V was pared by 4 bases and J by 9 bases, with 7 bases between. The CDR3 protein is CASSSGLPQHF. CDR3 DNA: TGTGCCAGCAGTTCAGGGTTGCCCCAGCATTTT.

The CDR3 region is CASSQDNQQGNTEAFF. The CDR3 DNA is TGCGCCAGCAGCCAAGACAATCAACAGGGGAACACTGAAGCTTTCTTT. This chain connects TRBV4-3 to TRBJ1-1, with D perhaps matching TRBD1 (6 bases). The CDR3 has 16 amino acids. Trimming left V 0 bases short and J 1 base short, with 12 bases between. Germline loops: CDR1 LGHNA, CDR2 YSLEER.

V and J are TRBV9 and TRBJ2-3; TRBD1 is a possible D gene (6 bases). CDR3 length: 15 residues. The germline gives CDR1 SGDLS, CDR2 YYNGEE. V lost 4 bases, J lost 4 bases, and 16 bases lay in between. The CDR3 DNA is TGTGCCAGCAGCAACACAGGGCCCGGAGCAGATACGCAGTATTTT. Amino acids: CASSNTGPGADTQYF.

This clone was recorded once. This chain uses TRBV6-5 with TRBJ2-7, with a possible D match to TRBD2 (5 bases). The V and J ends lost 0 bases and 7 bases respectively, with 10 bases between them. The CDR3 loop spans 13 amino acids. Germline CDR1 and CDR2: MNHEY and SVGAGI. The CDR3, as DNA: TGTGCCAGCAGTTACTCAGGGTCGGGAGAGCAGTACTTC. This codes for CASSYSGSGEQYF.

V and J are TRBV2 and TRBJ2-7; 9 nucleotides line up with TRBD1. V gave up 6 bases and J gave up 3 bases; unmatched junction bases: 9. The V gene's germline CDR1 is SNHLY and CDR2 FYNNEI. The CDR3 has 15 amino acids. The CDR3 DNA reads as TGTGCCAGCAGAGACAGGGGGGGAGGGTACTACGAGCAGTACTTC. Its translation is CASRDRGGGYYEQYF.

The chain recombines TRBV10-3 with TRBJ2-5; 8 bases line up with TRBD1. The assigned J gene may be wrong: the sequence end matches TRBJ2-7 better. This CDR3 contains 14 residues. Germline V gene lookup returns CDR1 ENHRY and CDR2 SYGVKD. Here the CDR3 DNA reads TGTGCCATCATGCAGGACAGGGAGGCCTACGAGCAGTACTTC. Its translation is CAIMQDREAYEQYF.

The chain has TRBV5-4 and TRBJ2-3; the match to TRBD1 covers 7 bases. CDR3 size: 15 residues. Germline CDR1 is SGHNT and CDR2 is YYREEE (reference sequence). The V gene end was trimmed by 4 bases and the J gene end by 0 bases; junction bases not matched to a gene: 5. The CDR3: CASSPGQASTDTQYF. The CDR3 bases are TGTGCCAGCAGCCCCGGACAGGCGAGCACAGATACGCAGTATTTT.

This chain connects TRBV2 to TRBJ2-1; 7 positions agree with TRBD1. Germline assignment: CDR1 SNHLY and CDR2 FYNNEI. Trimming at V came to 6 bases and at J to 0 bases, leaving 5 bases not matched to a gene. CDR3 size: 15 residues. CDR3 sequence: CASRGTESSYNEQFF. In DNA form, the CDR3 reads TGTGCCAGCAGGGGGACAGAGAGCTCCTACAATGAGCAGTTCTTC.

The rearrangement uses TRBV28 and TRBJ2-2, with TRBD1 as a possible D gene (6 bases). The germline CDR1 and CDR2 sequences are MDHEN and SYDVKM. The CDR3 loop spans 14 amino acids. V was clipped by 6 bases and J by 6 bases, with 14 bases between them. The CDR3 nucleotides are TGTGCCAGCAGCGAGATACAGGGAGCCGGGGAGCTGTTTTTT. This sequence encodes CASSEIQGAGELFF.

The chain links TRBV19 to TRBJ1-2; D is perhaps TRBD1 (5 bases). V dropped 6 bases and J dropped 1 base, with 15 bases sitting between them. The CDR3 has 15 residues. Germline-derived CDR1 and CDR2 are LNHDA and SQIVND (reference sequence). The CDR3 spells CASRPTDSHNYGYTF. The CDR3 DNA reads TGTGCCAGTAGGCCGACAGATTCACATAACTATGGCTACACCTTC. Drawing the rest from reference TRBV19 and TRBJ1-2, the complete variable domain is DGGITQSPKYLFRKEGQNVTLSCEQNLNHDAMYWYRQDPGQGLRLIYYSQIVNDFQKGDIAEGYSVSREKKESFPLTVTSAQKNPTAFYLCASRPTDSHNYGYTFGSGTRLTVV.

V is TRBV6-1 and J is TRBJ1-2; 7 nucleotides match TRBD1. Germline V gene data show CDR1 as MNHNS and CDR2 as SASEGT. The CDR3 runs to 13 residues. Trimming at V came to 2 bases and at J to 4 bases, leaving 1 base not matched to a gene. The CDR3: CASSERTGYGYTF. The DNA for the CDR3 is TGTGCCAGCAGTGAACGGACAGGCTATGGCTACACCTTC.

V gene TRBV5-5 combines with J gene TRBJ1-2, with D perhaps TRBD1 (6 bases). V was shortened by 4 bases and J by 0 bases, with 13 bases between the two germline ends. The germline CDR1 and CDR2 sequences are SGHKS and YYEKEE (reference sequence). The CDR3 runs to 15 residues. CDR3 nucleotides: TGTGCCAGCAGCGGACAGTTCGACGCTAACTATGGCTACACCTTC. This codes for CASSGQFDANYGYTF.

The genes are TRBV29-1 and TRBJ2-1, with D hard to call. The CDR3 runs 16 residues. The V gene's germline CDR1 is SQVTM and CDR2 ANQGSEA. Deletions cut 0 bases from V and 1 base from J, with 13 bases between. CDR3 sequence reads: CSVEDQTRQSYNEQFF. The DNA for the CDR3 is TGCAGCGTTGAAGACCAGACACGTCAATCCTACAATGAGCAGTTCTTC.